This entry lists 27 T cell receptor beta chains sequenced from one sample in a study of Tregs in tolerant kidney transplant recipients. Antigens of these TCRs are unknown. The data were produced by immunoSEQ multiplex PCR, yet TCRdb's version contains in-frame clones alone and is incomplete. This sample has more than 1,400 clones, with around 87% found just once. Sequenced material: CD4+ T cells from blood cultured with allogeneic cells. Receptor source: a human donor in good health.

This rearrangement joins TRBV5-1 to TRBJ2-7; TRBD1 matches at 7 bases. The CDR3 spans 15 residues. Looked up from germline, CDR1 is SGHRS and CDR2 is YFSETQ. The J segment lost 4 bases and the V segment lost 1 base, leaving 8 bases of the junction unmatched. The CDR3 sequence is CASSLSARGWYEQYF. The CDR3 nucleotides read TGCGCCAGCAGCTTGTCTGCCAGGGGGTGGTACGAGCAGTACTTC. Drawing the rest from reference TRBV5-1 and TRBJ2-7, the complete variable domain is KAGVTQTPRYLIKTRGQQVTLSCSPISGHRSVSWYQQTPGQGLQFLFEYFSETQRNKGNFPGRFSGRQFSNSRSEMNVSTLELGDSALYLCASSLSARGWYEQYFGPGTRLTVT.

J is TRBJ1-4 and V is TRBV7-2, with 7 positions matching TRBD1. CDR1 and CDR2 from the germline V gene are SGHTA and FQGNSA. The CDR3 sequence is 14 residues long. V shed 7 bases, J shed 5 bases, and the junction held 7 bases outside the gene matches. The CDR3 DNA reads as TGTGCCAGCACCCGACCGGGACAGAATGAAAAACTGTTTTTT. Its translation is CASTRPGQNEKLFF.

This rearrangement joins TRBV27 to TRBJ2-5, with 11 bases that match TRBD2. V shed 4 bases, J shed 2 bases, and the junction held 6 bases outside the gene matches. The CDR3 sequence is 16 residues long. Germline V CDR1 and CDR2: MNHEY, SMNVEV (reference sequence). CDR3 protein: CASSSLAGGRQETQYF. The CDR3 region has the DNA TGTGCCAGCAGTTCGTTAGCGGGGGGGAGACAAGAGACCCAGTACTTC.

The chain recombines TRBV6-6 with TRBJ1-5, with D possibly TRBD1 on 5 matching bases. This CDR3 comprises 15 residues. The germline V gene has CDR1 MNHNY and CDR2 SVGAGI (reference sequence). Trimming left V 6 bases short and J 2 bases short, with 14 bases between. As DNA, the CDR3 is TGTGCCAGCAGGGTTTCAAGGGGAGGCAATCAGCCCCAGCATTTT. The encoded protein is CASRVSRGGNQPQHF.

V usage is TRBV1 and J usage is TRBJ2-3; the table assigns TRBD2, which was not confirmed against the DNA. TRBV1 is assigned pseudogene status. This CDR3 is built from 16 residues. This CDR3 reads CTSSQDPAGVSDTQYF. In DNA, the CDR3 is TGCACCAGCAGCCAAGATCCAGCGGGGGTTTCAGATACGCAGTATTTT.

This chain connects TRBV30 to TRBJ2-1, with D perhaps TRBD2 (5 bases). Per germline, CDR1 GTSNPN and CDR2 SVGIG (reference sequence). V lost 4 bases and J 8 bases, leaving 18 bases between the germline ends. The CDR3 runs 14 residues. CDR3 sequence: CAWTPASRIHEQFF. CDR3 in DNA: TGTGCCTGGACCCCGGCTAGCAGGATCCATGAGCAGTTCTTC.

This clone showed up just a few times. This chain connects TRBV7-2 to TRBJ2-1; the match to TRBD2 covers 12 bases. The junction had 11 bases not matched to a gene; V was cut back by 1 base and J by 7 bases. The CDR3 totals 18 residues. Per the germline V gene, CDR1 is SGHTA and CDR2 is FQGNSA. CDR3 sequence: CASSLGGPGLAGLNEQFF. CDR3 bases: TGTGCCAGCAGCTTAGGGGGGCCTGGACTAGCGGGGCTAAATGAGCAGTTCTTC.

The gene calls are TRBV30 and TRBJ1-1; D gene ambiguous. CDR1 is GTSNPN and CDR2 is SVGIG in the germline V gene (reference sequence). V lost 5 bases to trimming and J lost 4 bases, with 17 bases between them. This CDR3 has 14 amino acids. The CDR3 bases are TGTGCCTGGGACCGCGGGGTCGTCCCCACTGAAGCTTTCTTT. Amino acid sequence: CAWDRGVVPTEAFF.

This clone has only one observation. The sample has other DNA sequences that encode this CDR3 too. The chain links TRBV5-1 to TRBJ1-2; 11 positions agree with TRBD1. From germline, CDR1 is SGHRS and CDR2 YFSETQ. The CDR3 runs to 13 residues. Trimming took 4 bases from V and 7 from J; bases not matched to a gene: 3. CDR3 loop: CASSLGTGGGYTF. The DNA of the CDR3 is TGCGCCAGCAGCCTAGGGACAGGGGGTGGCTACACCTTC.

The rearrangement uses TRBV1 and TRBJ1-4. TRBV1 is given as a pseudogene. CDR3 size: 17 residues. The CDR3 reads CTSSRARGEGHYEKLFF. DNA for the CDR3: TGCACCAGCAGTCGAGCCCGGGGGGAAGGCCATTATGAAAAACTGTTTTTT.

The chain combines TRBV7-9 with TRBJ2-5; tentative D call: TRBD2 (6 bases). Germline CDR1 reads SEHNR; CDR2 reads FQNEAQ (reference sequence). Trimming left V 4 bases short and J 2 bases short, with 14 bases between. The CDR3 contains 15 residues. CDR3 region: CASSSEGTVQETQYF. The CDR3 DNA reads as TGTGCCAGCAGCTCGGAGGGAACGGTACAAGAGACCCAGTACTTC.

The V gene is TRBV12-1, the J gene TRBJ2-6; the table's D call, TRBD1, was not checked against the DNA. TRBV12-1 is recorded as a pseudogene. This CDR3 is 19 amino acids long. As DNA, the CDR3 is TGTGCCAGCAGCCCAATACGTGTATTAGGACAAAGTCGGGCCAACGTCCTGACTTTC. This translates into CASSPIRVLGQSRANVLTF.

The chain joins TRBV19 to TRBJ2-2; no reliable D call. This CDR3 is built from 14 residues. The germline CDR1 and CDR2 sequences are LNHDA and SQIVND (reference sequence). The V end was cut by 4 bases, the J end by 4 bases, with 10 bases between. CDR3 sequence reads: CASSRRARTGELFF. The CDR3, as DNA: TGTGCCAGTAGTAGAAGGGCGCGCACCGGGGAGCTGTTTTTT.

This chain uses TRBV2 with TRBJ1-2; D unclear. From germline, CDR1 is SNHLY and CDR2 FYNNEI. V shed 0 bases and J shed 4 bases, with 12 bases lying between them. The CDR3 is 15 residues long. The CDR3 is CASSEARRNLYGYTF. CDR3 sequence (DNA): TGTGCCAGCAGTGAAGCGCGCCGAAACCTCTATGGCTACACCTTC.

This clone occurred a few times. The junction departs from germline at one end; a sequencing error may be responsible. This chain's CDR3 is CASSLKMGVGELFF. The CDR3 region has the DNA TGTGCTAGCAGCTTAAAAATGGGGGTCGGGGAGCTGTTTTTT. This rearrangement joins TRBV7-7 to TRBJ2-2, with D possibly called TRBD1 or TRBD2 (5 bases each). This CDR3 contains 14 residues. Germline lookup yields CDR1 SSHAT and CDR2 FNYEAQ (reference sequence).

V gene TRBV6-6 combines with J gene TRBJ1-5; TRBD1 is a possible D gene (5 bases). Trimming left V 4 bases short and J 8 bases short, with 9 bases between. Germline V gives CDR1 MNHNY, CDR2 SVGAGI (reference sequence). The CDR3 is 12 amino acids. CDR3 bases: TGTGCCAGCAGTTGGGACCCGAAGCCCCAGCATTTT. Residues: CASSWDPKPQHF.

The rearrangement joins TRBV4-1 to TRBJ1-2, with a tentative D call TRBD1 (5 bases). From germline, CDR1 is MGHRA and CDR2 YSYEKL. The CDR3 runs to 14 residues. V lost 3 bases and J 8 bases, leaving 16 bases between the germline ends. The CDR3 loop is CASSQGLWEAGYTF. Written as DNA, the CDR3 is TGCGCCAGCAGCCAGGGACTTTGGGAGGCGGGCTACACCTTC.

The chain joins TRBV5-1 to TRBJ2-2; D uncertain. With 0 bases removed from V and 7 bases from J, the gap between germline ends came to 10 bases. The CDR3 length is 14 residues. Looked up from germline, CDR1 is SGHRS and CDR2 is YFSETQ. CDR3 sequence: CASSLDLRGGELFF. For the CDR3, the DNA is TGCGCCAGCAGCTTGGACCTGAGAGGCGGGGAGCTGTTTTTT.

This chain connects TRBV14 to TRBJ2-7; 7 bases map to TRBD2. CDR3 length equals 15 residues. Germline CDR1 and CDR2: SGHDN and FVKESK. The ends lost 1 base at V and 2 bases at J; junction bases unmatched: 5. CDR3 nucleotides: TGTGCCAGCAGCCAAGGACCGGGGGGTCCCTACGAGCAGTACTTC. Amino acid sequence: CASSQGPGGPYEQYF.

This clone has a handful of counts. This chain links TRBV18 with TRBJ2-1, with 16 nucleotides matching TRBD2. The junction had 16 bases not matched to a gene; V was cut back by 2 bases and J by 15 bases. CDR3 length: 18 amino acids. CDR1 and CDR2 from the germline V gene are KGHSH and LQKENI. The CDR3 DNA reads TGTGCCAGCTCACCAGAAGGGGTTGCCGGGACTAGCGGGAGGGGGACGTTCTTC. Translation: CASSPEGVAGTSGRGTFF.

V is TRBV7-8 and J is TRBJ1-1; D ambiguous. CDR1 is SGHVS, CDR2 FQNEAQ, per germline. The CDR3 extends over 13 amino acids. V lost 1 base and J 6 bases, leaving 9 bases between the germline ends. CDR3 loop: CASSLVSTAEAFF. The DNA for the CDR3 is TGTGCCAGCAGCTTAGTTTCGACGGCTGAAGCTTTCTTT.

This clone appeared a few times. This chain links TRBV30 with TRBJ1-2, with D perhaps matching TRBD1 (5 bases). CDR1 GTSNPN and CDR2 SVGIG come from the germline V gene (reference sequence). V shed 0 bases and J shed 4 bases, with 12 bases lying between them. There are 14 residues in the CDR3. The CDR3 loop is CAWSVDSLFYGYTF. CDR3 bases: TGTGCCTGGAGTGTAGACAGCCTTTTCTATGGCTACACCTTC.

By its share, this clone is hyperexpanded. This sequence joins TRBV7-9 and TRBJ1-4; D may be TRBD1 (5 bases). With 6 bases removed from V and 7 bases from J, the gap between germline ends came to 24 bases. This CDR3 has 17 amino acids. Germline V gene lookup returns CDR1 SEHNR and CDR2 FQNEAQ (reference sequence). CDR3 loop: CASSPNRGLGISEKLFF. CDR3 sequence (DNA): TGTGCCAGCAGTCCGAATAGGGGATTGGGGATAAGTGAAAAACTGTTTTTT.

The rearrangement links TRBV5-4 to TRBJ2-5, with TRBD2 matching 11 bases. The germline V gene has CDR1 SGHNT and CDR2 YYREEE (reference sequence). The V and J ends lost 1 base and 6 bases, in that order; junction bases with no gene match: 8. The CDR3 runs 16 residues. The CDR3 nucleotides read TGTGCCAGCAGCTTGCAGTTAGCGGGGGGGCTCAAGACCCAGTACTTC. It is translated as CASSLQLAGGLKTQYF.

CDR3 sequence reads: CATSRPGQLAKNIQYF. CDR3 in DNA: TGTGCCACCAGCAGACCCGGACAGCTAGCCAAAAACATTCAGTACTTC. The chain recombines TRBV15 with TRBJ2-4, with D possibly being TRBD1 (6 bases). Deletions cut 2 bases from V and 0 bases from J, with 11 bases between. The CDR3 runs to 16 residues. Germline-derived CDR1 and CDR2 are LNHNV and YYDKDF (reference sequence).

The CDR3 region is CASSQDNNWRHYGYTF. In DNA, the CDR3 is TGCGCCAGCAGCCAAGATAACAACTGGCGTCACTATGGCTACACCTTC. The rearrangement uses TRBV4-1 and TRBJ1-2; D is unresolved. Germline CDR1 reads MGHRA; CDR2 reads YSYEKL. The CDR3 totals 16 residues. Between the trimmed V and J ends, which lost 0 bases and 3 bases, there was a span of 14 bases.

V usage is TRBV7-8 and J usage is TRBJ1-2; TRBD1 is a possible D gene (5 bases). From germline, CDR1 is SGHVS and CDR2 FQNEAQ. V dropped 0 bases and J dropped 8 bases, with 13 bases sitting between them. The CDR3 covers 14 residues. The CDR3 coding sequence is TGTGCCAGCAGCTTAGCTGGGGGAGGATTGGGCTACACCTTC. This gives the protein CASSLAGGGLGYTF.